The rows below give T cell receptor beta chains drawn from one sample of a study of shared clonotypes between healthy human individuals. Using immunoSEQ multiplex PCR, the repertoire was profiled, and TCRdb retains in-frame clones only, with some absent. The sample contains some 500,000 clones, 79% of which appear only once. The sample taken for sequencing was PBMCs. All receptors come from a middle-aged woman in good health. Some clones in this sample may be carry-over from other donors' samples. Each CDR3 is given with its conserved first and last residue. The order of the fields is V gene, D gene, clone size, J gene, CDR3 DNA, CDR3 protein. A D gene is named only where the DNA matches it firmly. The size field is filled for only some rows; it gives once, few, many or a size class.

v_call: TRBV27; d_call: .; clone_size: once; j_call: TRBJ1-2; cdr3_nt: TGTGCCAGCAGTACTCACAGGGTCTCGGCTAACTATGGCTACACCTTC; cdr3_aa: CASSTHRVSANYGYTF
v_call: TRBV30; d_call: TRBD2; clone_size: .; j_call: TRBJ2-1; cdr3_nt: TGTGCCTGGAGTCCCCCGGGACTAGCGGGAGCAGCTGAGCAGTTCTTC; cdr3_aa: CAWSPPGLAGAAEQFF
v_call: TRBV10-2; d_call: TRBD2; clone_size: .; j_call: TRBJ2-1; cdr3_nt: TGCGCCACCTTTCCTAGCGGGAGCTCCTACAATGAGCAGTTCTTC; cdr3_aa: CATFPSGSSYNEQFF
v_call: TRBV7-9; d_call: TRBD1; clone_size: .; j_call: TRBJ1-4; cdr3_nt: TGTGCCAGCAGCTCCGAGAGGACAGGGAATGAAAAACTGTTTTTT; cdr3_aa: CASSSERTGNEKLFF
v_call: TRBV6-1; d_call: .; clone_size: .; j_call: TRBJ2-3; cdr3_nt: TGTGCCAGCAGTAGACGGAGGGATTTTGGGGATACGCAGTATTTT; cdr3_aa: CASSRRRDFGDTQYF
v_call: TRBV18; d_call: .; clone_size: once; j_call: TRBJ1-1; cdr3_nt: TGTGCCAGCTCACCACAGACTAACACTGAAGCTTTCTTT; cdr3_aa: CASSPQTNTEAFF
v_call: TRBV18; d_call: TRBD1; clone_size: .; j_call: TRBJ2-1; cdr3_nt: TGTGCCAGCTCACCGGACAGGGGGTCCTACAATGAGCAGTTCTTC; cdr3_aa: CASSPDRGSYNEQFF
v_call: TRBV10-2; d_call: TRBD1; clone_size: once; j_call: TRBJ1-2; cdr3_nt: TGCGCCAGCAGTGAGTGGGGACAGGGGGCTAGGAACTATGGCTACACCTTC; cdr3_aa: CASSEWGQGARNYGYTF
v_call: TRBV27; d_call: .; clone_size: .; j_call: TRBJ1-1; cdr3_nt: TGTGCCAGCAGTAGGAGGCTTAACACTGAAGCTTTCTTT; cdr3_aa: CASSRRLNTEAFF
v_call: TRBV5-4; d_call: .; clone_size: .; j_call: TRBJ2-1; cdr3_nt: TGTGCCAGCAGCTTGGGGCAGGGGATCCCCTACAATGAGCAGTTCTTC; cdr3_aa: CASSLGQGIPYNEQFF
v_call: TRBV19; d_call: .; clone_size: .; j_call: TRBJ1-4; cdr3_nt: TGTGCCAGTAGTATAGACTGGGGCTTGGCTGAAAAACTGTTTTTT; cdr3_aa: CASSIDWGLAEKLFF
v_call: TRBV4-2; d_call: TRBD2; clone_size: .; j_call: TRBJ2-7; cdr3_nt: TGTGCCAGCAGCCAGCAGCTAGCGGGGGCCTCCTACGAGCAGTACTTC; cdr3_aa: CASSQQLAGASYEQYF
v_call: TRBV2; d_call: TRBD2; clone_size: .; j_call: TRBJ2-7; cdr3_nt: TGTGCCAGCAGTCACGATTCCGGGACTAGCGGGAGGGCGGGCTCCTACGAGCAGTACTTC; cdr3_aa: CASSHDSGTSGRAGSYEQYF
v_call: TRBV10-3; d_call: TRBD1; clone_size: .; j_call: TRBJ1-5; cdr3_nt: TGTGCCATCAGTGTTGGGACAGGGGGCAATCAGCCCCAGCATTTT; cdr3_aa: CAISVGTGGNQPQHF
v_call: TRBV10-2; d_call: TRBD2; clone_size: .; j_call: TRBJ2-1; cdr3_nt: TGCGCCCGAAGGGGGGTAGCGGGAGGGACGAGGGGTGAGCAGTTCTTC; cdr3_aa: CARRGVAGGTRGEQFF
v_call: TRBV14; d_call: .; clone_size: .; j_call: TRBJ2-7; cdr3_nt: TGTGCCAGCAGCCAATTCCCGGGACCACAAACCTACGAGCAGTACTTC; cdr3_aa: CASSQFPGPQTYEQYF
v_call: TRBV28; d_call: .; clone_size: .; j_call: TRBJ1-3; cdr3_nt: TGTGCCAGCAGCTTACACTCTGGAAACACCATATATTTT; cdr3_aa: CASSLHSGNTIYF
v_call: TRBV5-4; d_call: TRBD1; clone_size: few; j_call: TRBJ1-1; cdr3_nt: TGTGCCAGCAGTGCAGGGGGTTCTCTAATGAACACTGAAGCTTTCTTT; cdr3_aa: CASSAGGSLMNTEAFF
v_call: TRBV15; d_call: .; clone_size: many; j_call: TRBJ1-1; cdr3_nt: TGTGCCACCAGCAGAGATATAGTGGAGATGAACACTGAAGCTTTCTTT; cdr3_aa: CATSRDIVEMNTEAFF